Listed here are 8 T cell receptor beta chains from one sample, sequenced in a study of regulatory T cells in long-lasting Graves disease. Researchers made TCR beta libraries by using iRepertoire HTBI primers and running Arm-PCR on CDR3 regions. TCRdb reprocessed the multiplex PCR reads via MiXCR and lists one record per CDR3 protein. The sample lists roughly 320,000 distinct CDR3 sequences; 16% were seen once. Documented time point: newly diagnosed GD, antithyroid drugs for less than 3 months. Preparation of the TCR library used RNA extracted from PBMCs. The same sample was also used in a study of T cells in Graves' hyperthyroidism and ophthalmopathy.

The material was peripheral blood mononuclear cells (PBMCs), obtained at new diagnosis, from a patient treated with antithyroid drugs. The receptors were sampled from a man aged 40-49 years with Graves disease.

This chain joins TRBV12-3 or TRBV12-4 and TRBJ2-4, with D tentatively TRBD1 (6 bases). V shed 3 bases and J shed 7 bases, with 13 bases lying between them. This CDR3 has 14 amino acids. This CDR3 is CASSFVGQYNIQYF. In DNA form, the CDR3 reads TGTGCCAGCAGTTTTGTGGGACAATATAACATTCAGTACTTC.

The sample holds one count of this clonotype. The CDR3 loop is CAWSVGPMNTEAFF. CDR3 in DNA: TGTGCCTGGAGTGTAGGGCCTATGAACACTGAAGCTTTCTTT. The chain carries TRBV30 and TRBJ1-1; D is undetermined. The CDR3 has 14 amino acids. The germline gives CDR1 GTSNPN, CDR2 SVGIG (reference sequence). The germline V and J ends were trimmed by 0 bases and 0 bases, with 8 bases remaining between them. The complete variable domain, with remaining parts taken from reference TRBV30 and TRBJ1-1, reads SQTIHQWPATLVQPVGSPLSLECTVEGTSNPNLYWYRQAAGRGLQLLFYSVGIGQISSEVPQNLSASRPQDRQFILSSKKLLLSDSGFYLCAWSVGPMNTEAFFGQGTRLTVV.

This clonotype came up a few times. The chain uses TRBV28 and TRBJ1-2, with a weak D call TRBD1 (6 bases). The CDR3 runs 16 residues. Germline V gene sequence: CDR1 MDHEN, CDR2 SYDVKM. Trimming cost V 8 bases and J 0 bases, with 19 bases left between them. CDR3 amino acids: CASSPPNRVPNYGYTF. DNA of the CDR3: TGTGCCAGCTCACCCCCAAACAGGGTCCCTAACTATGGCTACACCTTC.

This clonotype was counted at least ten times. The chain has TRBV2 and TRBJ2-7; 12 bases are a match to TRBD1. Trimming cost V 11 bases and J 7 bases; bases outside gene matches: 12. CDR1 and CDR2 (germline): SNHLY, FYNNEI. The CDR3 is 14 amino acids. CDR3 residues: CADRRGQGAVEQYF. The DNA for the CDR3 is TGTGCCGACAGGAGGGGACAGGGGGCGGTTGAGCAGTACTTC.

Ten or more counts support this clonotype. The gene calls are TRBV20-1 and TRBJ1-5, with TRBD1 matching over 10 bases. The J segment lost 5 bases and the V segment lost 1 base, leaving 5 bases of the junction unmatched. CDR3 size: 15 residues. CDR1 DFQATT and CDR2 SNEGSKA come from the germline V gene (reference sequence). The CDR3 region has the DNA TGCAGTGCTAGAGTGGACAGGGGGTTCGATCAGCCCCAGCATTTT. This encodes CSARVDRGFDQPQHF.

Ten or more counts support this clonotype. The chain is built from TRBV3-1 and TRBJ1-1; TRBD1 is a possible D gene (5 bases). The germline CDR1 and CDR2 sequences are LGHDT and YNNKEL (reference sequence). CDR3 length: 16 residues. V shed 4 bases and J shed 3 bases, with 18 bases lying between them. This CDR3 is CASSRWGGGGHTEAFF. The CDR3 DNA sequence: TGTGCCAGCAGCCGGTGGGGTGGGGGTGGCCACACTGAAGCTTTCTTT.

In this sample, this clonotype turned up many times. The chain carries TRBV20-1 and TRBJ2-3, with TRBD2 matching over 9 bases. The germline CDR1 and CDR2 sequences are DFQATT and SNEGSKA (reference sequence). Germline trimming cut 1 base from V and 4 bases from J; bases unmatched to any gene: 0. The CDR3 covers 13 residues. The CDR3 reads CSARGLAADTQYF. The CDR3, as DNA: TGCAGTGCTAGAGGACTAGCGGCAGATACGCAGTATTTT.

This clonotype has at least ten counts. The chain employs TRBV11-3 and TRBJ2-2, with 11 bases that match TRBD2. V lost 5 bases and J lost 5; bases outside the gene matches: 10. The CDR3 totals 17 residues. Germline lookup yields CDR1 SGHNT and CDR2 YENEEA. The CDR3 sequence: CASSEPALAGGTGELFF. CDR3 sequence (DNA): TGTGCCAGCAGCGAGCCGGCGCTAGCGGGGGGTACCGGGGAGCTGTTTTTT.